This T cell receptor (beta chain) was observed in a study of T cells expressing NK-cell markers. For the study at large: The authors derived TCR beta repertoires from sorted CD3+CD56+NKG2C+, CD3+CD56+NKG2C- and CD3+CD56-NKG2C+ T cells.

Comments on this clonotype: The antigen is undetermined.

TCRdb processed the 5' RACE reads again and assigns one entry to each CDR3 protein, with no DNA. This sample's table reports approximately 460,000 distinct CDR3 sequences. General observations from the study: In a group of 5 to 7 donors, dominant NKG2C+ clonotypes represented roughly 1.0-7.5% of CD8+ T cells. It was still unclear whether expanded NKG2C+ T cell clones were HCMV specific. Similarly, these clonotypes led the CD3+CD56-NKG2C+ fraction as well in four donors.

Sequenced sample: blood T cells: a sorted CD56 or NKG2C T cell subset, CD4+ or CD8+ T cells, or bulk PBMC T cells (not recorded which). This sequence was found in a woman between 18 and 75 years old in good health.

The CDR3 spells CASSNLGQGWNEKLFF. The chain combines TRBV12-3 or TRBV12-4 with TRBJ1-4; TCRdb designates TRBD1, a call that cannot be tested without DNA. The CDR3 runs to 16 residues.